A selection of T cell receptor beta chains follows, all from one sample in a study of a mutant IDH1 vaccine in newly diagnosed glioma. The antigens these receptors bind are not known. The data were produced by immunoSEQ multiplex PCR, yet TCRdb's version contains in-frame clones alone and is incomplete. Of roughly 74,000 clones in the sample, around 83% are singletons; the top ten hold approximately 0.8%. This specimen was PBMCs, taken from a glioma patient whose treatment included an IDH1 peptide vaccine. The receptor source for this set is a woman in her forties or fifties with glioma. CDR3s include the opening cysteine and the closing phenylalanine or tryptophan. A D gene is named only where the DNA matches it firmly. Clone sizes are given selectively: once, few, many, or a class where the clone is expanded.

J | V | size | D | CDR3 | DNA
TRBJ2-7 | TRBV10-1 | NA | NA | CASSGSRGGEQYF | TGCGCCAGCAGTGGAAGCCGGGGTGGGGAGCAGTACTTC
TRBJ2-7 | TRBV9 | NA | TRBD2 | CASSSEAGPYEQYF | TGTGCCAGCAGCTCGGAAGCGGGACCCTACGAGCAGTACTTC
TRBJ2-2 | TRBV9 | NA | TRBD2 | CASSPVSGTSEGTGELFF | TGTGCCAGCAGCCCAGTTTCAGGGACTAGCGAAGGCACCGGGGAGCTGTTTTTT
TRBJ2-3 | TRBV18 | NA | NA | CASSPRASPRTDTQYF | TGTGCCAGCTCACCACGAGCCAGCCCACGCACAGATACGCAGTATTTT
TRBJ1-2 | TRBV19 | NA | TRBD1 | CASSMGSGGYGYTF | TGTGCCAGTAGTATGGGATCAGGGGGGTATGGCTACACCTTC
TRBJ1-5 | TRBV19 | NA | NA | CASSMRGDGQPQHF | TGTGCCAGTAGTATGCGGGGAGATGGTCAGCCCCAGCATTTT
TRBJ2-7 | TRBV19 | once | TRBD2 | CASSIGLAGDYEQYF | TGTGCCAGTAGTATAGGACTAGCGGGAGACTACGAGCAGTACTTC
TRBJ2-3 | TRBV5-1 | NA | TRBD2 | CASSSGEGTQYF | TGCGCCAGCAGCTCTGGGGAGGGTACGCAGTATTTT
TRBJ2-3 | TRBV27 | NA | NA | CASSNVPDTQYF | TGTGCCAGCAGCAATGTCCCAGATACGCAGTATTTT
TRBJ1-4 | TRBV10-3 | NA | NA | CASAKTDNEKLFF | TGTGCCTCCGCCAAGACGGACAATGAAAAACTGTTTTTT
TRBJ1-2 | TRBV9 | NA | NA | CASSVEALDSYVGGYTF | TGTGCCAGCAGCGTAGAAGCCCTTGACAGCTATGTCGGTGGCTACACCTTC
TRBJ2-7 | TRBV27 | NA | NA | CASRKGIYEQYF | TGTGCCAGCAGAAAAGGGATCTACGAGCAGTACTTC
TRBJ2-3 | TRBV5-6 | NA | TRBD2 | CASTSGVTEYF | TGTGCCAGCACCAGCGGGGTTACGGAGTATTTT
TRBJ2-1 | TRBV7-7 | once | TRBD2 | CASSPGIAGGDEQFF | TGTGCTAGCAGCCCCGGGATAGCGGGAGGGGATGAGCAGTTCTTC
TRBJ2-5 | TRBV7-8 | NA | NA | CASKARGSKTQYF | TGTGCCAGCAAGGCGAGGGGGTCGAAGACCCAGTACTTC
TRBJ2-7 | TRBV11-1 | once | TRBD1 | CASSLEATGGRYEQYF | TGTGCCAGCAGCTTAGAGGCCACAGGGGGGCGCTACGAGCAGTACTTC
TRBJ1-5 | TRBV4-1 | few | NA | CASSQDDNSQNQPQHF | TGCGCCAGCAGCCAAGATGATAATTCGCAGAATCAGCCCCAGCATTTT
TRBJ2-1 | TRBV20-1 | NA | NA | CSASGGYEQFF | TGCAGTGCTAGTGGCGGGTATGAGCAGTTCTTC
TRBJ2-7 | TRBV18 | NA | NA | CASSPYREDEQYF | TGTGCCAGCTCACCCTACAGGGAGGACGAGCAGTACTTC
TRBJ2-4 | TRBV11-2 | NA | TRBD1 | CASTLLDRGPPAKNIQYF | TGTGCCAGCACTCTCTTGGACAGGGGGCCGCCGGCCAAAAACATTCAGTACTTC
TRBJ2-3 | TRBV28 | NA | NA | CAVNDRRVSTDTQYF | TGTGCCGTTAACGACCGGCGGGTATCTACAGATACGCAGTATTTT
TRBJ1-1 | TRBV30 | NA | NA | CAWSVTRLTEAFF | TGTGCCTGGAGTGTAACAAGGTTAACTGAAGCTTTCTTT
TRBJ2-3 | TRBV28 | NA | NA | CASSEGSTDTQYF | TGTGCCAGCAGCGAGGGGAGCACAGATACGCAGTATTTT
TRBJ2-7 | TRBV18 | NA | NA | CASSPDRFPEQYF | TGTGCCAGCTCACCCGACAGATTTCCCGAGCAGTACTTC
TRBJ1-5 | TRBV7-9 | few | NA | CASSSGVQPQHF | TGTGCCAGCAGCTCAGGGGTTCAGCCCCAGCATTTT
TRBJ1-5 | TRBV19 | few | NA | CAIGREAGRPQHF | TGTGCCATAGGGAGGGAAGCGGGTCGGCCCCAGCATTTT
TRBJ2-3 | TRBV27 | NA | TRBD2 | CASSLWAGVADTQYF | TGTGCCAGCAGTTTATGGGCGGGAGTGGCAGATACGCAGTATTTT
TRBJ2-7 | TRBV11-2 | NA | NA | CASSSSGISYEQYF | TGTGCCAGCAGCTCGTCCGGGATCTCCTACGAGCAGTACTTC
TRBJ1-5 | TRBV7-9 | NA | NA | CASSISGESNQPQHF | TGTGCCAGCAGCATTTCCGGGGAGAGCAATCAGCCCCAGCATTTT
TRBJ1-1 | TRBV28 | NA | NA | CASSFMFEVMNTEAFF | TGTGCCAGCAGTTTTATGTTCGAGGTCATGAACACTGAAGCTTTCTTT
TRBJ2-1 | TRBV12-5 | NA | NA | CASQRGGKANEQFF | TGTGCTAGTCAGCGAGGGGGTAAGGCCAATGAGCAGTTCTTC
TRBJ2-3 | TRBV6-4 | NA | NA | CASSEDWDTDTQYF | TGTGCCAGCAGTGAAGACTGGGACACAGATACGCAGTATTTT
TRBJ1-3 | TRBV4-1 | NA | NA | CASSQDLTSSGNTIYF | TGCGCCAGCAGCCAAGACCTGACAAGCTCTGGAAACACCATATATTTT
TRBJ1-2 | TRBV29-1 | NA | NA | CSAAENYGYTF | TGCAGCGCCGCAGAAAACTATGGCTACACCTTC
TRBJ1-1 | TRBV9 | NA | NA | CASSAGPETEAFF | TGTGCCAGCAGCGCCGGCCCCGAGACTGAAGCTTTCTTT
TRBJ2-7 | TRBV27 | NA | NA | CASSPYPGLPTSYEQYF | TGTGCCAGCAGTCCCTACCCAGGGCTTCCTACCTCCTACGAGCAGTACTTC
TRBJ2-7 | TRBV7-3 | NA | NA | CASKWSVTSYEQYF | TGTGCCAGCAAATGGTCGGTGACGTCCTACGAGCAGTACTTC